This T cell receptor beta chain was documented in a study of blood T cell repertoires in COVID-19. The overall study: Collection of acute and convalescent COVID-19 samples took place in the United States, Italy and Spain.

Per the original data handling: Amplification from reference gene primers served as the basis for estimated nucleated cell counts. Profiling relied on immunoSEQ multiplex PCR, and the TCRdb table lists in-frame clones only, not all of them. The DNA gave D and trimming, while V, J and clone size come from that table. The sample consists of some 320,000 clones, about 92% of them appearing once. Per germline, CDR1 MGHRA and CDR2 YSYEKL. Trimming removed 4 bases from V and 6 bases from J; junction bases left unmatched: 9. The CDR3 is made up of 16 amino acids. Everyone who took part was about 18 to 90 years old, and they came from about two dozen US areas. Two negative PCRs, clearance, or symptom resolution characterized the recovered Cohort 3 donors.

The chain combines TRBV4-1 with TRBJ2-2; 9 bases agree with TRBD2. The sequence was collected from a man aged 55-75 years who had recovered from COVID-19. Material for sequencing was PBMCs or T cells enriched from blood (not recorded which). The DNA for the CDR3 is TGCGCCAGCAGCCCGAGACTAGCGGCTAAGGCCGGGGAGCTGTTTTTT. This gives the protein CASSPRLAAKAGELFF.